These 31 T cell receptor beta chains were all obtained from the same sample, sequenced in a study of early T cells in non-severe SARS-CoV-2 infection. Each CDR3 protein gets one entry after TCRdb re-called the 5' RACE reads with MiXCR. This sample has 60,000 or so distinct CDR3 sequences; around 13% occur once, and the top ten carry 4% to 5%. Sample: whole blood. These receptor sequences come from an adult who was a healthcare worker with PCR-confirmed SARS-CoV-2 infection or an uninfected control (not recorded which).

This clonotype was found many times. The chain combines TRBV14 with TRBJ2-1; D not certain. The ends were cut back, 4 bases at V and 5 bases at J, with 12 bases in the middle. The CDR3 has 14 residues. Germline V gene data show CDR1 as SGHDN and CDR2 as FVKESK. The CDR3 coding sequence is TGTGCCAGCAGCCCCCGGCTGGGTAACAATGAGCAGTTCTTC. Translated: CASSPRLGNNEQFF.

CDR3 bases: TGCAGTGCTATGACAGATACGCAGTATTTT. It specifies CSAMTDTQYF. The V call is TRBV20-1, the J call TRBJ2-3; D remains unclear. The germline V gene encodes CDR1 DFQATT and CDR2 SNEGSKA (reference sequence). V lost 4 bases, J lost 3 bases, and 2 bases lay in between. The CDR3 is made up of 10 amino acids.

Many counts were recorded for this clonotype. J is TRBJ1-4 and V is TRBV9, with 9 bases lining up with TRBD1. CDR3 length: 16 residues. V lost 3 bases to trimming and J lost 3 bases; unmatched junction nucleotides: 6. Germline V CDR1 and CDR2: SGDLS, YYNGEE. The CDR3 here is CASSGTGQGSNEKLFF. The CDR3 DNA follows: TGTGCCAGCAGCGGTACGGGACAGGGTTCTAATGAAAAACTGTTTTTT. Together with reference TRBV9 and TRBJ1-4, the CDR3 gives the full variable domain: DSGVTQTPKHLITATGQRVTLRCSPRSGDLSVYWYQQSLDQGLQFLIQYYNGEERAKGNILERFSAQQFPDLHSELNLSSLELGDSALYFCASSGTGQGSNEKLFFGSGTQLSVL.

This clonotype showed up many times. This CDR3 reads CASGKRRFGGYTF. CDR3 sequence (DNA): TGTGCCTCCGGGAAGAGGAGGTTTGGGGGCTACACCTTC. The chain has TRBV6-5 and TRBJ1-2; D remains ambiguous. The length of the CDR3 is 13 residues. The germline CDR1 and CDR2 sequences are MNHEY and SVGAGI. The germline V and J ends were trimmed by 11 bases and 8 bases, with 21 bases remaining between them.

Points on this clonotype: With a much larger clone just one base away, this may be a read error. The chain is built from TRBV18 and TRBJ2-1, with D possibly being TRBD1 (5 bases). This CDR3 comprises 16 residues. CDR1 KGHSH and CDR2 LQKENI come from the germline V gene. This chain's CDR3 is CVSSPIPSMGHNEQFF. The CDR3 nucleotides are TGTGTCAGCTCACCCATCCCCTCCATGGGGCACAATGAGCAGTTCTTC.

The sample holds many counts of this clonotype. The rearrangement uses TRBV7-9 and TRBJ1-4; 9 bases line up with TRBD1. Germline V gene sequence: CDR1 SEHNR, CDR2 FQNEAQ (reference sequence). Trimming cost V 8 bases and J 4 bases; bases outside gene matches: 5. The CDR3 contains 14 residues. CDR3 in DNA: TGTGCCAGCGCCGGGACAGGGCTTAATGAAAAACTGTTTTTT. This sequence encodes CASAGTGLNEKLFF.

This clonotype was recorded at least ten times. The gene calls are TRBV7-2 and TRBJ2-2, with 10 bases that match TRBD1. This CDR3 is 16 amino acids long. V shed 5 bases and J 6 bases; nucleotides not matched to a gene: 9. CDR1 is SGHTA, CDR2 FQGNSA, per germline. The CDR3 is CASSLGGTGESGELFF. In DNA, the CDR3 is TGTGCCAGCAGCCTAGGCGGGACAGGGGAGTCCGGGGAGCTGTTTTTT.

CDR3: CASSQRGQGNTGELFF. CDR3 bases: TGTGCCAGCAGCCAGAGGGGACAGGGGAACACCGGGGAGCTGTTTTTT. The chain uses TRBV9 and TRBJ2-2, with 9 positions matching TRBD1. The CDR3 runs to 16 residues. The J segment lost 1 base and the V segment lost 4 bases, leaving 5 bases of the junction unmatched. CDR1 is SGDLS, CDR2 YYNGEE, per germline. The entire variable domain, with the rest obtained from reference TRBV9 and TRBJ2-2, is as follows: DSGVTQTPKHLITATGQRVTLRCSPRSGDLSVYWYQQSLDQGLQFLIQYYNGEERAKGNILERFSAQQFPDLHSELNLSSLELGDSALYFCASSQRGQGNTGELFFGEGSRLTVL.

This clonotype was recorded many times. The chain couples TRBV6-1 to TRBJ2-1; 8 bases are shared with TRBD2. Germline V gene sequence: CDR1 MNHNS, CDR2 SASEGT. Unmatched junction bases numbered 14, after V lost 5 bases and J lost 2 bases. This CDR3 contains 18 residues. Here the CDR3 reads CASSFSLLAGGAYNEQFF. Here the CDR3 DNA reads TGTGCCAGCAGTTTTTCGCTGTTGGCGGGAGGCGCCTACAATGAGCAGTTCTTC.

V and J are TRBV3-1 and TRBJ2-7, with 8 positions matching TRBD1. The CDR3 length is 14 residues. The germline V gene encodes CDR1 LGHDT and CDR2 YNNKEL (reference sequence). V gave up 2 bases and J gave up 6 bases; unmatched junction bases: 6. CDR3 sequence (DNA): TGTGCCAGCAGCCAAATCGGACAGGGACGCGAGCAGTACTTC. Its translation: CASSQIGQGREQYF.

The V gene is TRBV7-8, the J gene TRBJ2-1, with D unclear. The length of the CDR3 is 12 residues. From germline, CDR1 is SGHVS and CDR2 FQNEAQ. The V end was cut by 5 bases, the J end by 9 bases, with 11 bases between. CDR3 coding DNA: TGTGCCAGCAGCCTCCGGACGTCTGAGCAGTTCTTC. Amino acid sequence: CASSLRTSEQFF. The full variable domain, completed using reference TRBV7-8 and TRBJ2-1, is GAGVSQSPRYKVAKRGQDVALRCDPISGHVSLFWYQQALGQGPEFLTYFQNEAQLDKSGLPSDRFFAERPEGSVSTLKIQRTQQEDSAVYLCASSLRTSEQFFGPGTRLTVL.

Concerning this clonotype: The junction and the germline gene differ at one end; a read error may be behind it. This chain connects TRBV2 to TRBJ2-7, with a weak D call TRBD1 (6 bases). CDR3 size: 15 residues. The germline gives CDR1 SNHLY, CDR2 FYNNEI. This chain's CDR3 is CAGSPQGQGPYEQYF. The CDR3 nucleotides are TGTGCCGGCAGCCCACAAGGGCAGGGGCCCTACGAGCAGTACTTC.

This clonotype was recorded at least ten times. This chain links TRBV20-1 with TRBJ1-1; possibly TRBD1 for D (5 bases). V gave up 6 bases and J gave up 3 bases, with 17 bases separating them. This CDR3 is built from 14 residues. CDR1 and CDR2 from the germline V gene are DFQATT and SNEGSKA (reference sequence). CDR3 DNA sequence: TGCAGTGCCCCCTTTGCGGGGCGGGACACTGAAGCTTTCTTT. This sequence encodes CSAPFAGRDTEAFF.

This clonotype was counted many times. The chain couples TRBV7-8 to TRBJ1-5; TRBD1 matches 9 bases. Losses at the gene ends were 1 base for V and 6 bases for J; bases not matched to a gene: 7. Germline lookup yields CDR1 SGHVS and CDR2 FQNEAQ. The CDR3 sequence is 16 residues long. DNA of the CDR3: TGTGCCAGCAGCTTAGTTCGTGGGACAGGGACTCAGCCCCAGCATTTT. Translation gives CASSLVRGTGTQPQHF.

This clonotype was observed many times. The V gene is TRBV5-6, the J gene TRBJ2-1; possibly TRBD2 for D (5 bases). Germline V gives CDR1 SGHDT, CDR2 YYEEEE. The CDR3 is 15 residues long. V lost 0 bases, J lost 3 bases, and 10 bases lay in between. DNA of the CDR3: TGTGCCAGCAGCTTGGGGACCCGGGGCTACAATGAGCAGTTCTTC. This encodes CASSLGTRGYNEQFF.

This chain joins TRBV18 and TRBJ2-2, with D maybe TRBD1 (6 bases). CDR3 length: 16 residues. The germline V gene encodes CDR1 KGHSH and CDR2 LQKENI. V was trimmed by 2 bases and J by 6 bases, leaving 16 bases between them. CDR3 region: CASSPSGQQGSGELFF. The CDR3 DNA follows: TGTGCCAGCTCACCATCTGGACAGCAAGGGTCCGGGGAGCTGTTTTTT.

In its sample, this clonotype was seen many times. The chain has TRBV24-1 and TRBJ2-2; 8 positions match TRBD1. The CDR3 runs 14 residues. After removal of 4 bases from V and 4 bases from J, the junction contained 1 base not matched to a gene. Germline V CDR1 and CDR2: KGHDR, SFDVKD. The CDR3 region has the DNA TGTGCCACCAGTGACCAGGGGGCCACCGGGGAGCTGTTTTTT. Its translation: CATSDQGATGELFF.

This clonotype was counted many times. The chain combines TRBV10-1 with TRBJ1-5, with a tentative D call TRBD1 (6 bases). The V end was cut by 0 bases, the J end by 7 bases, with 13 bases between. From germline, CDR1 is WNHNN and CDR2 SYGVQD (reference sequence). The length of the CDR3 is 15 residues. CDR3 in amino acids: CASSESQGHGQPQHF. The CDR3 DNA is TGCGCCAGCAGTGAGTCTCAGGGGCACGGACAGCCCCAGCATTTT.

This clonotype was found a few times. This sequence joins TRBV7-2 and TRBJ1-6; D remains unclear. Between the trimmed V and J ends, which lost 4 bases and 7 bases, there was a span of 8 bases. The CDR3 consists of 13 residues. Germline V gives CDR1 SGHTA, CDR2 FQGNSA. In nucleotides, the CDR3 is TGTGCCAGCAGCTCCCAGGAGAATTCACCCCTCCACTTT. It is translated as CASSSQENSPLHF.

The CDR3, as DNA: TGTGCCAGCAGTTTCCGGAACACCGGGGAGCTGTTTTTT. Its protein product is CASSFRNTGELFF. J is TRBJ2-2 and V is TRBV28; D gene uncertain. The CDR3 has 13 residues. V was shortened by 3 bases and J by 1 base, with 3 bases between the two germline ends. The V gene's germline CDR1 is MDHEN and CDR2 SYDVKM.

The rearrangement uses TRBV5-1 and TRBJ2-3; 7 positions match TRBD1. In germline, CDR1 is SGHRS, CDR2 YFSETQ. This CDR3 contains 14 residues. With V trimmed by 5 bases and J by 3 bases, 6 bases remained unmatched. This CDR3 is CASRSGQLTDTQYF. In DNA form, the CDR3 reads TGCGCCAGCAGGTCGGGACAGCTAACAGATACGCAGTATTTT.

This clonotype was detected many times. This chain's CDR3 is CASSERGHNSPLHF. DNA for the CDR3: TGTGCCAGCAGTGAACGCGGGCATAATTCACCCCTCCACTTT. The rearrangement uses TRBV6-1 and TRBJ1-6; no definite D call. Germline V gene sequence: CDR1 MNHNS, CDR2 SASEGT. This CDR3 region has 14 residues. V lost 2 bases to trimming and J lost 5 bases, with 7 bases between them.

The chain links TRBV6-5 to TRBJ1-6; 8 bases agree with TRBD1. J was trimmed by 7 bases and V by 7 bases; bases with no gene match: 6. Looked up from germline, CDR1 is MNHEY and CDR2 is SVGAGI. This CDR3 contains 14 residues. The chain's CDR3 is CASTRTGPNSPLHF. DNA for the CDR3: TGTGCCAGCACCCGGACAGGGCCAAATTCACCCCTCCACTTT.

The sample holds a few counts of this clonotype. The rearrangement links TRBV7-2 to TRBJ1-2; 7 nucleotides line up with TRBD1. The germline V gene has CDR1 SGHTA and CDR2 FQGNSA. This CDR3 contains 14 residues. Trimming removed 4 bases from V and 0 bases from J; junction bases left unmatched: 2. Written as DNA, the CDR3 is TGTGCCAGCAGCTCAGACAGGGCTAACTATGGCTACACCTTC. It translates to CASSSDRANYGYTF.

At least ten counts were recorded for this clonotype. The V call is TRBV24-1, the J call TRBJ1-4; 7 bases align to TRBD1. The germline CDR1 and CDR2 sequences are KGHDR and SFDVKD. The CDR3 runs to 14 residues. V gave up 5 bases and J gave up 8 bases; unmatched junction bases: 7. The CDR3 bases are TGTGCCACCAGTGTTGTGACAGGGTACGAAAAACTGTTTTTT. Encoded protein: CATSVVTGYEKLFF.

This chain connects TRBV20-1 to TRBJ2-2; D is ambiguous. V lost 5 bases, J lost 5 bases, and 6 bases lay in between. CDR1 is DFQATT, CDR2 SNEGSKA, per germline (reference sequence). CDR3 length equals 11 residues. The CDR3, as DNA: TGCAGTGCTGCCAATACCGGGGAGCTGTTTTTT. It encodes CSAANTGELFF.

The rearrangement joins TRBV5-1 to TRBJ2-7; no clear D. V lost 2 bases and J lost 2, with 11 bases in between. In germline, CDR1 is SGHRS, CDR2 YFSETQ. The length of the CDR3 is 14 residues. Here the CDR3 reads CASSFNVGAYEQYF. The CDR3 DNA reads TGCGCCAGCAGCTTTAACGTAGGAGCCTACGAGCAGTACTTC.

Many counts were recorded for this clonotype. V and J are TRBV7-2 and TRBJ2-1; 8 bases are shared with TRBD1. Germline-derived CDR1 and CDR2 are SGHTA and FQGNSA. V was pared by 4 bases and J by 9 bases, with 11 bases of the junction left unmatched. This CDR3 is 15 amino acids long. Written as DNA, the CDR3 is TGTGCCAGCAGCTCCGGACAGGGTACTAAGGGTGAGCAGTTCTTC. Its translation: CASSSGQGTKGEQFF.

The V and J genes are TRBV7-2 and TRBJ1-2, with 11 bases fitting TRBD1. Trimming took 1 base from V and 5 from J; bases not matched to a gene: 0. This CDR3 contains 14 residues. Looked up from germline, CDR1 is SGHTA and CDR2 is FQGNSA. CDR3 loop: CASSLGDRGYGYTF. The CDR3 DNA follows: TGTGCCAGCAGCTTAGGGGACAGGGGGTATGGCTACACCTTC.

This clonotype showed up many times. The genes are TRBV6-6 and TRBJ1-1, with D unclear. Germline V lookup: CDR1 MNHNY, CDR2 SVGAGI (reference sequence). This CDR3 region has 12 residues. V was pared by 8 bases and J by 1 base, with 8 bases between. Here the CDR3 reads CASLGGNTEAFF. CDR3 in DNA: TGTGCCAGCCTCGGAGGGAACACTGAAGCTTTCTTT.

The chain recombines TRBV29-1 with TRBJ2-1; 12 bases fit TRBD1. CDR3 length equals 15 residues. Germline values: CDR1 SQVTM, CDR2 ANQGSEA. The ends lost 1 base at V and 7 bases at J; junction bases unmatched: 5. CDR3 DNA sequence: TGCAGCGTTGAAGCGGGACAGGGGGCGTTTAATGAGCAGTTCTTC. Its protein product is CSVEAGQGAFNEQFF.